This T cell receptor beta chain was identified during a study of T cells in women clearing cervical HPV infection. Across the study: For cases, blood was sampled a median approximately 150 days after lesion detection, interquartile range about 90 to 230 days. HLA type could not be excluded as a confounder.

Comment on this clone: The CDR3 end lies 3 residues beyond the end of the read and is filled in from the germline J gene.

Libraries were prepared by immunoSEQ multiplex PCR; TCRdb keeps only in-frame clonotypes and omits some of them. The data show approximately 35,000 clones, and the top ten clones hold about 8%. The germline V gene encodes CDR1 SEHNR and CDR2 FQNEAQ (reference sequence). V lost 4 bases and J 6 bases, leaving 15 bases between the germline ends. CDR3 length equals 15 residues. HPV was found by MY09/MY11 PCR and dot-blot genotyping. The material sequenced was blood buffy coat. The receptor was derived from a woman aged 18 to 75 with a cervical HPV16 infection that either progressed to CIN3+ or cleared (not recorded which). The J gene is TRBJ1-4, the V gene TRBV7-9, with D possibly being TRBD1 (5 bases). CDR3 bases read: TGTGCCAGCAGCTCGGGTCTCCTAGGGGATGAAAAA. Protein sequence: CASSSGLLGDEK. In full, the CDR3 reads CASSSGLLGDEKLFF.